The 29 T cell receptor beta chains below were found in one sample sequenced in a study of blood T cell repertoires in COVID-19. Profiled with immunoSEQ multiplex PCR; TCRdb holds only in-frame clones, not every one. The table has around 70,000 clones, about 86% seen once. Sequenced: peripheral blood. The receptors originated from a man between 50 and 59 years old with acute or convalescent COVID-19.

The chain combines TRBV27 with TRBJ2-3; TRBD2 matches at 7 bases. There are 20 residues in the CDR3. CDR1 and CDR2 (germline): MNHEY, SMNVEV (reference sequence). The trim removed 6 bases at V and 3 bases at J, leaving 24 bases unmatched. The CDR3 nucleotides are TGTGCCAGCAGGAAAAGTGGGCCGAGACTAGCAGAACTAGGGACAGATACGCAGTATTTT. This gives the protein CASRKSGPRLAELGTDTQYF.

This clone was counted many times. The V and J genes are TRBV6-5 and TRBJ1-2, with 9 bases fitting TRBD1. CDR1 and CDR2 from the germline V gene are MNHEY and SVGAGI. The length of the CDR3 is 13 residues. V lost 6 bases, J lost 6 bases, and 5 bases stayed unmatched. DNA of the CDR3: TGTGCCAGCAGCCAGACAGGGGGGAATGGCTACACCTTC. Encoded protein: CASSQTGGNGYTF.

This clone was seen only a few times. The chain combines TRBV5-1 with TRBJ2-3; D possibly corresponds to TRBD2 (5 bases). The germline gives CDR1 SGHRS, CDR2 YFSETQ. CDR3 size: 14 residues. V was trimmed by 3 bases and J by 4 bases, leaving 12 bases between them. The CDR3 DNA follows: TGCGCCAGCAGCTCCCCGCTCGGGGCAGATACGCAGTATTTT. This translates into CASSSPLGADTQYF.

This chain joins TRBV3-1 (or the pseudogene TRBV3-2) and TRBJ2-1, with TRBD1 matching over 11 bases. CDR3 length: 15 amino acids. J gave up 4 bases and V 4 bases, and 3 bases lay outside the gene matches. The germline gives CDR1 LGHDT, CDR2 YNNKEL (reference sequence). This CDR3 is CASSPGQGEYNEQFF. As DNA, the CDR3 is TGTGCCAGCAGCCCGGGACAGGGGGAGTACAATGAGCAGTTCTTC.

This chain connects TRBV7-6 to TRBJ1-1; the D is unclear. The CDR3 has 14 amino acids. Trimming left V 1 base short and J 4 bases short, with 10 bases between. Germline V gene lookup returns CDR1 SGHVS and CDR2 FNYEAQ. CDR3 sequence reads: CASSLEATVTEAFF. CDR3 nucleotides: TGTGCCAGCAGCTTAGAGGCCACAGTCACTGAAGCTTTCTTT.

This rearrangement joins TRBV7-6 to TRBJ2-2; tentative D call: TRBD2 (6 bases). Trimming cost V 0 bases and J 2 bases, with 13 bases left between them. This CDR3 is built from 17 residues. Germline CDR1 SGHVS, CDR2 FNYEAQ. The CDR3 DNA is TGTGCCAGCAGCTTAGCGAGAGAGGGAGGAAACACCGGGGAGCTGTTTTTT. As protein: CASSLAREGGNTGELFF.

The chain has TRBV4-1 and TRBJ2-3; 9 nucleotides agree with TRBD2. Losses at the gene ends were 4 bases for V and 1 base for J; bases not matched to a gene: 3. Germline values: CDR1 MGHRA, CDR2 YSYEKL. This CDR3 is 15 amino acids long. DNA of the CDR3: TGCGCCAGCAGCCGCCGGACTAGCGGCACAGATACGCAGTATTTT. Its translation: CASSRRTSGTDTQYF.

The chain joins TRBV10-2 to TRBJ1-2; tentative D call: TRBD1 (5 bases). Between the trimmed V and J ends, which lost 1 base and 8 bases, there was a span of 11 bases. The germline CDR1 and CDR2 sequences are WSHSY and SAAADI. The CDR3 contains 13 residues. CDR3: CASSEFSGYGYTF. The DNA of the CDR3 is TGCGCCAGCAGTGAGTTTTCAGGGTACGGCTACACCTTC.

The chain joins TRBV19 to TRBJ1-5; the D gene is possibly TRBD1 (6 bases). The CDR3 is 15 amino acids. V lost 5 bases and J 0 bases, leaving 11 bases between the germline ends. Germline lookup yields CDR1 LNHDA and CDR2 SQIVND (reference sequence). CDR3: CASSWTVHSNQPQHF. The CDR3 DNA is TGTGCCAGTAGTTGGACAGTACATAGCAATCAGCCCCAGCATTTT.

The chain recombines TRBV24-1 with TRBJ2-1, with 9 nucleotides matching TRBD2. This CDR3 is built from 17 residues. V shed 4 bases, J shed 1 base, and the junction held 7 bases outside the gene matches. Germline lookup yields CDR1 KGHDR and CDR2 SFDVKD. CDR3 DNA: TGTGCCACCAGTGACACCCATAGCGGGAGATCCTACAATGAGCAGTTCTTC. This translates into CATSDTHSGRSYNEQFF.

This rearrangement joins TRBV2 to TRBJ2-7; TRBD1 agrees at 8 bases. The CDR3 covers 17 residues. CDR1 SNHLY and CDR2 FYNNEI come from the germline V gene. Trimming took 8 bases from V and 4 from J; bases not matched to a gene: 19. CDR3: CASWGAAGQERGYEQYF. In DNA, the CDR3 is TGTGCCAGCTGGGGCGCGGCGGGACAGGAAAGGGGATACGAGCAGTACTTC.

V usage is TRBV7-9 and J usage is TRBJ2-5; 8 bases agree with TRBD2. Germline V lookup: CDR1 SEHNR, CDR2 FQNEAQ (reference sequence). Trimming removed 4 bases from V and 4 bases from J; junction bases left unmatched: 14. CDR3 length equals 17 residues. CDR3 bases: TGTGCCAGCAGCTACCTTCTGGGGCGGGAGGACTTAGAGACCCAGTACTTC. Protein product: CASSYLLGREDLETQYF.

A single count supports this clone. V usage is TRBV5-8 and J usage is TRBJ1-4; D might be TRBD1 (6 bases). The V and J ends lost 6 bases and 4 bases respectively, with 13 bases between them. CDR1 SGHTS and CDR2 YDEGEE come from the germline V gene. This CDR3 is 14 amino acids long. The CDR3 loop is CASNLQGGNEKLFF. The DNA of the CDR3 is TGTGCCAGCAACCTACAGGGTGGTAATGAAAAACTGTTTTTT. The full variable domain, rest sourced from reference TRBV5-8 and TRBJ1-4, is EAGVTQSPTHLIKTRGQQATLRCSPISGHTSVYWYQQALGLGLQFLLWYDEGEERNRGNFPPRFSGRQFPNYSSELNVNALELEDSALYLCASNLQGGNEKLFFGSGTQLSVL.

The J gene is TRBJ2-1, the V gene TRBV2, with D possibly matching TRBD1 (5 bases). The V gene lost 5 bases and the J gene lost 5 bases, with 7 bases spanning the gap. CDR3 length equals 12 residues. The germline V gene has CDR1 SNHLY and CDR2 FYNNEI. CDR3 sequence: CASSQGNNEQFF. The CDR3 nucleotides are TGTGCCAGCAGTCAGGGTAACAATGAGCAGTTCTTC.

The rearrangement links TRBV12-5 to TRBJ2-1; TRBD1 might be the D (6 bases). The CDR3 has 19 amino acids. Germline-derived CDR1 and CDR2 are LGHNT and FRNRAP. Trimming left V 4 bases short and J 0 bases short, with 22 bases between. The CDR3 bases are TGTGCTAGTGGTTCGGGCCGGGGAGCAGGGGTCACCTCCTACAATGAGCAGTTCTTC. This translates into CASGSGRGAGVTSYNEQFF.

The V call is TRBV25-1, the J call TRBJ2-2, with D hard to call. V shed 6 bases and J shed 4 bases, with 9 bases lying between them. The CDR3 length is 13 residues. Looked up from germline, CDR1 is MGHDK and CDR2 is SYGVNS. The CDR3 DNA reads as TGTGCCAGCAGGTCCGGTGGCACCGGGGAGCTGTTTTTT. Residues: CASRSGGTGELFF.

The chain carries TRBV15 and TRBJ1-2, with no clear D. Germline lookup yields CDR1 LNHNV and CDR2 YYDKDF (reference sequence). Trimming pared 0 bases from V and 4 bases from J, leaving 9 bases between. The length of the CDR3 is 14 residues. CDR3 residues: CATSRDFSGYGYTF. In DNA form, the CDR3 reads TGTGCCACCAGCAGAGATTTTAGCGGCTATGGCTACACCTTC.

The chain combines TRBV6-4 with TRBJ2-1; 12 bases map to TRBD1. CDR1 and CDR2 (germline): MRHNA, SNTAGT. The trim removed 3 bases at V and 3 bases at J, leaving 3 bases unmatched. CDR3 length: 16 amino acids. The CDR3 loop is CASSEGTGGVYNEQFF. The CDR3 coding sequence is TGTGCCAGCAGTGAGGGGACAGGGGGCGTCTACAATGAGCAGTTCTTC.

Written as DNA, the CDR3 is TGTGCCAGCAACAGGGAAGAAAGGGGGACTGAAGCTTTCTTT. Translating it yields CASNREERGTEAFF. The rearrangement joins TRBV6-5 to TRBJ1-1; D is perhaps TRBD1 (6 bases). The CDR3 covers 14 residues. V was trimmed by 7 bases and J by 5 bases, leaving 17 bases between them. The germline V gene has CDR1 MNHEY and CDR2 SVGAGI.

The rearrangement links TRBV27 to TRBJ1-1; D call uncertain. This CDR3 has 14 residues. With 4 bases removed from V and 0 bases from J, the gap between germline ends came to 9 bases. Germline assignment: CDR1 MNHEY and CDR2 SMNVEV (reference sequence). CDR3 protein: CASSSRHVNTEAFF. The CDR3 DNA reads TGTGCCAGCAGTTCCAGACACGTGAACACTGAAGCTTTCTTT.

This clone was detected only once. The rearrangement joins TRBV24-1 to TRBJ2-1; 15 nucleotides agree with TRBD2. CDR3 size: 17 residues. Losses at the gene ends were 6 bases for V and 8 bases for J; bases not matched to a gene: 10. The germline V gene has CDR1 KGHDR and CDR2 SFDVKD. The chain's CDR3 is CATSSGTSGRSRDEQFF. CDR3 DNA sequence: TGTGCCACCAGTTCCGGGACTAGCGGGAGGTCGCGAGATGAGCAGTTCTTC.

The rearrangement joins TRBV13 to TRBJ2-7, with D maybe TRBD1 (5 bases). This CDR3 spans 12 amino acids. Trimming took off 4 bases at V and 6 bases at J, with 10 bases between the two ends. Germline CDR1 reads PRHDT; CDR2 reads FYEKMQ (reference sequence). CDR3 in DNA: TGTGCCAGCAGCTGGCAGGGCTCCGAGCAGTACTTC. This gives the protein CASSWQGSEQYF.

This clone was seen a few times. V and J are TRBV5-4 and TRBJ1-1; D is possibly TRBD1 (6 bases). The CDR3 has 14 amino acids. The V end was cut by 5 bases, the J end by 1 base, with 12 bases between. The germline V gene has CDR1 SGHNT and CDR2 YYREEE (reference sequence). The CDR3 protein is CASRPMTGNTEAFF. The CDR3 DNA reads TGTGCCAGCAGGCCCATGACAGGGAACACTGAAGCTTTCTTT.

The chain joins TRBV7-9 to TRBJ1-2; 9 positions agree with TRBD1. Germline CDR1 SEHNR, CDR2 FQNEAQ (reference sequence). Trimming took 5 bases from V and 5 from J; bases not matched to a gene: 12. CDR3 length equals 16 residues. The CDR3 spells CASSPVPQGQGYGYTF. As DNA, the CDR3 is TGTGCCAGCAGCCCCGTCCCACAGGGACAGGGTTATGGCTACACCTTC.

This clone was counted between two and nine times. This chain joins TRBV27 and TRBJ2-3; tentative D call: TRBD1 (6 bases). This CDR3 contains 16 residues. Trimming removed 3 bases at V and 5 bases at J, with 18 bases between. CDR1 and CDR2 from the germline V gene are MNHEY and SMNVEV (reference sequence). CDR3 protein: CASSLFQVEGVDTQYF. CDR3 DNA sequence: TGTGCCAGCAGTTTGTTTCAGGTAGAGGGGGTAGATACGCAGTATTTT.

This chain connects TRBV24-1 to TRBJ2-3, with 9 nucleotides matching TRBD1. V trimming: 8 bases; J trimming: 6 bases; junction bases outside the gene matches: 11. CDR1 and CDR2 from the germline V gene are KGHDR and SFDVKD. The CDR3 contains 15 residues. The CDR3 spells CATNPGTGISDTQYF. The DNA for the CDR3 is TGTGCCACCAATCCCGGGACAGGGATTTCCGATACGCAGTATTTT.

The V gene is TRBV7-8, the J gene TRBJ2-7, with D perhaps matching TRBD2 (6 bases). Germline assignment: CDR1 SGHVS and CDR2 FQNEAQ. V was shortened by 1 base and J by 4 bases, with 11 bases between the two germline ends. The CDR3 runs to 14 residues. DNA of the CDR3: TGTGCCAGCAGCTTAGAGCGTCGGGGGTACGAGCAGTACTTC. It translates to CASSLERRGYEQYF.

The chain recombines TRBV3-1 (or the pseudogene TRBV3-2) with TRBJ2-3; no clear D gene. Trimming stripped 3 bases from V and 6 bases from J, with 10 bases between. The CDR3 length is 13 residues. Germline values: CDR1 LGHDT, CDR2 YNNKEL (reference sequence). Here the CDR3 DNA reads TGTGCCAGCAGCCAGTCTCCCGGGGATACGCAGTATTTT. Residues: CASSQSPGDTQYF.

The chain uses TRBV11-3 and TRBJ2-3, with 14 nucleotides matching TRBD2. The junction had 7 bases not matched to a gene; V was cut back by 5 bases and J by 6 bases. The CDR3 sequence is 16 residues long. CDR1 is SGHNT and CDR2 is YENEEA in the germline V gene. As DNA, the CDR3 is TGTGCCAGCAGCCTAGGGACTAGCGGGAGTTCGGATACGCAGTATTTT. It translates to CASSLGTSGSSDTQYF.